Sequencing of this T cell receptor (beta chain) was carried out in a study of blood T cell repertoires in COVID-19. Across the whole study: T cells, B-cell-depleted T cells, or PBMCs supplied cDNA or gDNA.

This clone was detected only once. Sequencing used immunoSEQ multiplex PCR; TCRdb keeps in-frame clones, though not all of them. This table holds about 190,000 clones, around 84% found once. Germline CDR1 is GTSNPN and CDR2 is SVGIG (reference sequence). The CDR3 has 11 amino acids. V was clipped by 1 base and J by 7 bases, with 5 bases between them. The rearrangement links TRBV30 to TRBJ2-1, with D unclear. This sequence originates from a human donor in a cohort sampled during active COVID-19. What was sequenced was peripheral blood. The DNA for the CDR3 is TGTGCCTGGAGTGAACGGAATGAGCAGTTCTTC. Translation gives CAWSERNEQFF.